This entry describes one T cell receptor (beta chain). Clones were read by immunoSEQ multiplex PCR, and TCRdb kept only the in-frame ones, dropping some. The data show 2,000 to 2,500 clones, roughly 95% seen once. The CDR3 contains 12 residues. CDR1 is MNHEY, CDR2 SMNVEV, per germline (reference sequence). The V end was cut by 9 bases, the J end by 1 base, with 6 bases between. The data belong to a study of tumor T cells in aggressive B-cell lymphoma. Sequencing was carried out using tumor tissue. The sequence was obtained from an adult with diffuse large B cell lymphoma. The chain joins TRBV27 to TRBJ2-2, with D unresolved. The CDR3 DNA reads as TGTGCCAGATACAGGAACACCGGGGAGCTGTTTTTT. This encodes CARYRNTGELFF.